This is a list of T cell receptor beta chains from one sample in a study of cytomegalovirus exposure and HLA in healthy donors. Assay used: immunoSEQ multiplex PCR; TCRdb lists only in-frame clones, some missing. The profile shows around 150,000 clones, roughly 87% of them singletons. Sequenced input: PBMCs. Receptors were obtained from a man younger than 45 in good health and CMV-seropositive. CDR3s include the opening cysteine and the closing phenylalanine or tryptophan. Each record gives: clone size, J gene, V gene, D gene, CDR3 DNA, CDR3 protein. D genes are given only for firm matches. Where a row states a size, it is once, few, many or the class of an expanded clone; other rows omit it.

abundance: few; j_gene: TRBJ2-7; v_gene: TRBV5-7; d_gene: TRBD1; CDR3nt: TGTGCCAGCAGCTTGGACCGGGACAGGCTCTCCTACGAGCAGTACTTC; CDR3aa: CASSLDRDRLSYEQYF
abundance: -; j_gene: TRBJ1-2; v_gene: TRBV7-8; d_gene: -; CDR3nt: TGTGCCAGCAGCCCCGTCGGACAAGCCAACTATGGCTACACCTTC; CDR3aa: CASSPVGQANYGYTF
abundance: -; j_gene: TRBJ1-5; v_gene: TRBV10-3; d_gene: -; CDR3nt: TGTGCCATCAGTGAGTCGGACGCAAGGCCAGGGGACAATCAGCCCCAGCATTTT; CDR3aa: CAISESDARPGDNQPQHF
abundance: -; j_gene: TRBJ2-4; v_gene: TRBV27; d_gene: -; CDR3nt: TGTGCCAGCAGTTTGAGGCAGGGAGGAAACATTCAGTACTTC; CDR3aa: CASSLRQGGNIQYF
abundance: -; j_gene: TRBJ1-1; v_gene: TRBV6-5; d_gene: TRBD1; CDR3nt: TGTGCCAGCAGTTACCGACAGGGTAGTACTGAAGCTTTCTTT; CDR3aa: CASSYRQGSTEAFF
abundance: -; j_gene: TRBJ2-3; v_gene: TRBV6-6; d_gene: TRBD2; CDR3nt: TGTGCCGGGACTAGCGGCGTTGTGGATACGCAGTATTTT; CDR3aa: CAGTSGVVDTQYF
abundance: few; j_gene: TRBJ2-1; v_gene: TRBV25-1; d_gene: -; CDR3nt: TGTGCCAGCAGTGAATTTGCTAGCGTGAAGGGCAATGAGCAGTTCTTC; CDR3aa: CASSEFASVKGNEQFF
abundance: once; j_gene: TRBJ1-1; v_gene: TRBV27; d_gene: -; CDR3nt: TGTGCCAGCAGTTTCCGGGTGACCACTGAAGCTTTCTTT; CDR3aa: CASSFRVTTEAFF
abundance: -; j_gene: TRBJ2-1; v_gene: TRBV5-1; d_gene: TRBD1; CDR3nt: TGCGCCAGCAGGCTAATCACAGGGGCCTACAATGAGCAGTTCTTC; CDR3aa: CASRLITGAYNEQFF
abundance: few; j_gene: TRBJ1-2; v_gene: TRBV5-1; d_gene: TRBD1; CDR3nt: TGCGCCAGCAGCCCTCAGGGGGAGAGAGGCTACACCTTC; CDR3aa: CASSPQGERGYTF
abundance: -; j_gene: TRBJ1-4; v_gene: TRBV7-9; d_gene: TRBD1; CDR3nt: TGTGCCAGCAGCTCAGACAGGGGGGATGAAAAACTGTTTTTT; CDR3aa: CASSSDRGDEKLFF
abundance: -; j_gene: TRBJ2-1; v_gene: TRBV13; d_gene: TRBD2; CDR3nt: TGTGCCAGCAGCTTCCTAGCGGAGTACAATGAGCAGTTCTTC; CDR3aa: CASSFLAEYNEQFF